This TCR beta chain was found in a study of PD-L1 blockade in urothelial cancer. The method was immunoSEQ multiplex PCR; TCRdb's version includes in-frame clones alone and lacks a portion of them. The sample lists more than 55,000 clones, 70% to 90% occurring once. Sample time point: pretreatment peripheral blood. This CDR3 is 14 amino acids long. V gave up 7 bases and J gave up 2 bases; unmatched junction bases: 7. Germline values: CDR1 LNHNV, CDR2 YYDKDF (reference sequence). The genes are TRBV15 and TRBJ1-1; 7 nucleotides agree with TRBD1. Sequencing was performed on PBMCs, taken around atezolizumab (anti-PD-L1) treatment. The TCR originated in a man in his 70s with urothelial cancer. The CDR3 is CATTQGQSNTEAFF. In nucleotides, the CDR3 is TGTGCCACCACTCAGGGACAGTCCAACACTGAAGCTTTCTTT. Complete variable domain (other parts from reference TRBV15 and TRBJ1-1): DAMVIQNPRYQVTQFGKPVTLSCSQTLNHNVMYWYQQKSSQAPKLLFHYYDKDFNNEADTPDNFQSRRPNTSFCFLDIRSPGLGDTAMYLCATTQGQSNTEAFFGQGTRLTVV.